This entry features one TCR beta chain sequence. The data originate from a study of shared clonotypes between healthy human individuals. This CDR3 is 13 amino acids long. From germline, CDR1 is MDHEN and CDR2 SYDVKM. V lost 5 bases to trimming and J lost 1 base, with 8 bases between them. The repertoire was sequenced with immunoSEQ multiplex PCR; TCRdb's copy has only in-frame clones and lacks some. The sample contains about 690,000 clones, less than 95% of which appear only once. The rearrangement uses TRBV28 and TRBJ1-1; D unresolved. The receptor was isolated from a man between 18 and 35 years old in good health. Some clones in this sample may be carry-over from other donors' samples. The sequenced material came from memory CD8+ T cells from PBMCs. The subset here: CD45RO+ cells pooled with CCR7-negative TemRA cells. DNA of the CDR3: TGTGCCAGCAGTCCCCCGTGGAACACTGAAGCTTTCTTT. Its translation: CASSPPWNTEAFF.